This is a list of T cell receptor beta chains from one sample in a study of shared clonotypes between healthy human individuals. The table came from immunoSEQ multiplex PCR; TCRdb's copy has only in-frame clones and leaves some out. The table has about 2 million clones, around 95% seen once. Sequencing used naive CD4+ T cells sorted from blood. The source of these receptors is a man aged 18 to 35 in good health. Each CDR3 is given with its conserved first and last residue. Each record gives: J gene, V gene, D gene, CDR3 length, clone size, CDR3 protein, CDR3 DNA. The D gene is left open where the match is weak. Where a row states a size, it is once, few, many or the class of an expanded clone; other rows omit it.

J gene: TRBJ2-5
V gene: TRBV18
D gene: .
CDR3 length: 12
clone size: .
CDR3 protein: CASSPEGETQYF
CDR3 DNA: TGTGCCAGCTCGCCTGAGGGAGAGACCCAGTACTTC

J gene: TRBJ1-1
V gene: TRBV30
D gene: TRBD1
CDR3 length: 16
clone size: .
CDR3 protein: CAWSVEGGGSGTEAFF
CDR3 DNA: TGTGCCTGGAGTGTGGAAGGGGGCGGGTCAGGCACTGAAGCTTTCTTT

J gene: TRBJ2-1
V gene: TRBV25-1
D gene: TRBD2
CDR3 length: 14
clone size: .
CDR3 protein: CASRSGRPYNEQFF
CDR3 DNA: TGTGCCAGCAGGAGCGGGAGGCCTTACAATGAGCAGTTCTTC

J gene: TRBJ1-1
V gene: TRBV7-2
D gene: .
CDR3 length: 11
clone size: .
CDR3 protein: CASSFITEAFF
CDR3 DNA: TGTGCCAGCAGCTTTATCACTGAAGCTTTCTTT

J gene: TRBJ2-7
V gene: TRBV2
D gene: TRBD2
CDR3 length: 15
clone size: .
CDR3 protein: CASSEGGLAVYEQYF
CDR3 DNA: TGTGCCAGCAGTGAGGGGGGACTAGCGGTATACGAGCAGTACTTC

J gene: TRBJ1-5
V gene: TRBV10-1
D gene: .
CDR3 length: 12
clone size: .
CDR3 protein: CATSTGHQPQHF
CDR3 DNA: TGCGCCACTTCGACAGGCCATCAGCCCCAGCATTTT

J gene: TRBJ2-7
V gene: TRBV6-6
D gene: .
CDR3 length: 11
clone size: .
CDR3 protein: CASSQTYEQYF
CDR3 DNA: TGTGCCAGCAGCCAAACCTACGAGCAGTACTTC

J gene: TRBJ2-7
V gene: TRBV2
D gene: .
CDR3 length: 15
clone size: .
CDR3 protein: CASSEVPGAPGEQYF
CDR3 DNA: TGTGCCAGCAGTGAGGTCCCAGGGGCCCCGGGGGAGCAGTACTTC

J gene: TRBJ1-6
V gene: TRBV7-9
D gene: .
CDR3 length: 15
clone size: .
CDR3 protein: CASSLSRVGNSPLHF
CDR3 DNA: TGTGCCAGCAGCTTATCCAGGGTCGGTAATTCACCCCTCCACTTT

J gene: TRBJ1-1
V gene: TRBV4-3
D gene: .
CDR3 length: 13
clone size: .
CDR3 protein: CASSHGGNTEAFF
CDR3 DNA: TGCGCCAGCAGCCATGGGGGGAACACTGAAGCTTTCTTT

J gene: TRBJ1-1
V gene: TRBV10-3
D gene: .
CDR3 length: 13
clone size: .
CDR3 protein: CAISEQGNTEAFF
CDR3 DNA: TGTGCCATCAGTGAACAGGGGAACACTGAAGCTTTCTTT

J gene: TRBJ2-7
V gene: TRBV10-1
D gene: TRBD2
CDR3 length: 20
clone size: .
CDR3 protein: CASSETELAGVIWFPYEQYF
CDR3 DNA: TGCGCCAGCAGTGAGACGGAACTAGCGGGAGTTATATGGTTCCCCTACGAGCAGTACTTC

J gene: TRBJ2-3
V gene: TRBV7-2
D gene: TRBD1
CDR3 length: 18
clone size: .
CDR3 protein: CASSLGPHRGWSGDTQYF
CDR3 DNA: TGTGCCAGCAGCTTAGGTCCCCACAGGGGGTGGTCCGGGGATACGCAGTATTTT

J gene: TRBJ2-1
V gene: TRBV5-1
D gene: .
CDR3 length: 13
clone size: .
CDR3 protein: CASSSQGGNEQFF
CDR3 DNA: TGCGCCAGCAGCTCACAGGGCGGGAATGAGCAGTTCTTC

J gene: TRBJ2-4
V gene: TRBV4-1
D gene: .
CDR3 length: 15
clone size: .
CDR3 protein: CASSQERIAKNIQYF
CDR3 DNA: TGCGCCAGCAGCCAAGAAAGGATCGCCAAAAACATTCAGTACTTC

J gene: TRBJ1-1
V gene: TRBV30
D gene: TRBD1
CDR3 length: 11
clone size: once
CDR3 protein: CASNRGREAFF
CDR3 DNA: TGTGCCTCAAACAGGGGGAGAGAAGCTTTCTTT

J gene: TRBJ2-7
V gene: TRBV27
D gene: .
CDR3 length: 13
clone size: .
CDR3 protein: CASSFGQGNEQYF
CDR3 DNA: TGTGCCAGCAGTTTTGGCCAGGGCAACGAGCAGTACTTC

J gene: TRBJ1-5
V gene: TRBV27
D gene: .
CDR3 length: 16
clone size: .
CDR3 protein: CASSLGGGYSNQPQHF
CDR3 DNA: TGTGCCAGCAGTTTGGGAGGGGGTTATAGCAATCAGCCCCAGCATTTT

J gene: TRBJ2-6
V gene: TRBV10-2
D gene: .
CDR3 length: 13
clone size: .
CDR3 protein: CASRVAGANVLTF
CDR3 DNA: TGCGCCAGCCGGGTAGCCGGGGCCAACGTCCTGACTTTC

J gene: TRBJ2-6
V gene: TRBV30
D gene: .
CDR3 length: 18
clone size: .
CDR3 protein: CACPPGTGRLSGANVLTF
CDR3 DNA: TGTGCCTGTCCCCCCGGTACGGGGCGGCTGTCTGGGGCCAACGTCCTGACTTTC

J gene: TRBJ2-1
V gene: TRBV27
D gene: TRBD2
CDR3 length: 18
clone size: .
CDR3 protein: CASSLGRLAGGRYNEQFF
CDR3 DNA: TGTGCCAGCAGTTTGGGGCGGCTAGCGGGGGGGCGTTACAATGAGCAGTTCTTC

J gene: TRBJ1-4
V gene: TRBV28
D gene: .
CDR3 length: 12
clone size: .
CDR3 protein: CASRKPNEKLFF
CDR3 DNA: TGTGCCAGCCGAAAACCCAATGAAAAACTGTTTTTT

J gene: TRBJ2-2
V gene: TRBV5-4
D gene: .
CDR3 length: 13
clone size: .
CDR3 protein: CASSIPSSGELFF
CDR3 DNA: TGTGCCAGCAGCATTCCTAGCTCCGGGGAGCTGTTTTTT

J gene: TRBJ2-3
V gene: TRBV5-1
D gene: TRBD2
CDR3 length: 16
clone size: .
CDR3 protein: CASSSGLAGSTDTQYF
CDR3 DNA: TGCGCCAGCAGCTCCGGACTAGCGGGCAGCACAGATACGCAGTATTTT

J gene: TRBJ2-2
V gene: TRBV6-1
D gene: TRBD2
CDR3 length: 15
clone size: .
CDR3 protein: CASTGGRWDTGELFF
CDR3 DNA: TGTGCCAGCACGGGGGGGCGGTGGGACACCGGGGAGCTGTTTTTT

J gene: TRBJ2-5
V gene: TRBV6-1
D gene: TRBD1
CDR3 length: 15
clone size: .
CDR3 protein: CASSATGTGQKTQYF
CDR3 DNA: TGTGCCAGCAGTGCAACCGGGACAGGGCAAAAGACCCAGTACTTC

J gene: TRBJ2-1
V gene: TRBV4-3
D gene: TRBD2
CDR3 length: 12
clone size: .
CDR3 protein: CASSQAGGGLFF
CDR3 DNA: TGCGCCAGCAGCCAAGCGGGAGGAGGTCTGTTCTTC

J gene: TRBJ2-7
V gene: TRBV27
D gene: TRBD2
CDR3 length: 15
clone size: .
CDR3 protein: CASSLAGTSIYEQYF
CDR3 DNA: TGTGCCAGCAGTTTAGCCGGGACTAGTATTTACGAGCAGTACTTC

J gene: TRBJ2-2
V gene: TRBV5-4
D gene: .
CDR3 length: 15
clone size: .
CDR3 protein: CASSLDGGNTGELFF
CDR3 DNA: TGTGCCAGCAGCTTGGACGGGGGAAACACCGGGGAGCTGTTTTTT

J gene: TRBJ1-6
V gene: TRBV11-2
D gene: TRBD1
CDR3 length: 15
clone size: .
CDR3 protein: CASSASTGRKSPLHF
CDR3 DNA: TGTGCCAGCAGCGCCTCGACAGGGCGTAAATCACCCCTCCACTTT

J gene: TRBJ1-6
V gene: TRBV9
D gene: .
CDR3 length: 13
clone size: .
CDR3 protein: CARLGEGGSPLHF
CDR3 DNA: TGTGCCAGGCTCGGGGAGGGAGGTTCACCCCTCCACTTT

J gene: TRBJ2-2
V gene: TRBV30
D gene: TRBD2
CDR3 length: 19
clone size: .
CDR3 protein: CAWSRTSGGRYRTNGELFF
CDR3 DNA: TGTGCCTGGAGCCGGACTAGCGGAGGGAGGTACAGGACGAACGGGGAGCTGTTTTTT

J gene: TRBJ2-1
V gene: TRBV25-1
D gene: .
CDR3 length: 15
clone size: .
CDR3 protein: CASSVSGVAYNEQFF
CDR3 DNA: TGTGCCAGCAGTGTGTCGGGGGTTGCCTACAATGAGCAGTTCTTC

J gene: TRBJ1-4
V gene: TRBV27
D gene: TRBD1
CDR3 length: 14
clone size: .
CDR3 protein: CASSIGTGAEKLFF
CDR3 DNA: TGTGCCAGCAGTATCGGGACAGGGGCGGAAAAACTGTTTTTT

J gene: TRBJ2-7
V gene: TRBV28
D gene: TRBD1
CDR3 length: 14
clone size: .
CDR3 protein: CASSSGTVPREQYF
CDR3 DNA: TGTGCCAGCAGTTCCGGGACAGTCCCGAGGGAGCAGTACTTC

J gene: TRBJ1-1
V gene: TRBV4-2
D gene: .
CDR3 length: 15
clone size: .
CDR3 protein: CASSRPPAGDTEAFF
CDR3 DNA: TGTGCCAGCAGCCGGCCTCCGGCTGGGGACACTGAAGCTTTCTTT

J gene: TRBJ2-1
V gene: TRBV6-1
D gene: .
CDR3 length: 15
clone size: .
CDR3 protein: CASSVDSYSYNEQFF
CDR3 DNA: TGTGCCAGCAGTGTCGACAGCTATTCCTACAATGAGCAGTTCTTC

J gene: TRBJ1-2
V gene: TRBV10-3
D gene: .
CDR3 length: 12
clone size: once
CDR3 protein: CAIASVGYGYTF
CDR3 DNA: TGTGCCATAGCGTCGGTGGGTTATGGCTACACCTTC

J gene: TRBJ1-6
V gene: TRBV19
D gene: .
CDR3 length: 13
clone size: .
CDR3 protein: CASRETGTPHLHF
CDR3 DNA: TGTGCCAGTAGGGAAACAGGAACTCCCCATCTCCACTTT

J gene: TRBJ2-3
V gene: TRBV28
D gene: TRBD1
CDR3 length: 15
clone size: .
CDR3 protein: CASSSTGQGTDTQYF
CDR3 DNA: TGTGCCAGCAGTTCGACCGGACAGGGCACAGATACGCAGTATTTT

J gene: TRBJ1-1
V gene: TRBV7-6
D gene: TRBD1
CDR3 length: 14
clone size: .
CDR3 protein: CASSTGTGETEAFF
CDR3 DNA: TGTGCCAGCAGTACCGGGACAGGGGAGACTGAAGCTTTCTTT

J gene: TRBJ1-2
V gene: TRBV5-6
D gene: .
CDR3 length: 13
clone size: .
CDR3 protein: CASSPPWGSGYTF
CDR3 DNA: TGTGCCAGCAGCCCCCCTTGGGGGAGCGGCTACACCTTC

J gene: TRBJ2-7
V gene: TRBV7-2
D gene: .
CDR3 length: 15
clone size: .
CDR3 protein: CASSLEGLLRYEQYF
CDR3 DNA: TGTGCCAGCAGCTTAGAGGGCCTGTTAAGGTACGAGCAGTACTTC

J gene: TRBJ1-4
V gene: TRBV28
D gene: .
CDR3 length: 14
clone size: .
CDR3 protein: CASSLNGAGEKLFF
CDR3 DNA: TGTGCCAGCAGTTTAAATGGGGCGGGAGAAAAACTGTTTTTT

J gene: TRBJ1-1
V gene: TRBV18
D gene: .
CDR3 length: 15
clone size: .
CDR3 protein: CASSPPQGMNTEAFF
CDR3 DNA: TGTGCCAGCTCACCACCTCAGGGGATGAACACTGAAGCTTTCTTT

J gene: TRBJ2-2
V gene: TRBV18
D gene: TRBD1
CDR3 length: 15
clone size: .
CDR3 protein: CASSGQGIETGELFF
CDR3 DNA: TGTGCCAGCTCAGGACAGGGAATCGAGACCGGGGAGCTGTTTTTT

J gene: TRBJ2-5
V gene: TRBV5-6
D gene: .
CDR3 length: 13
clone size: .
CDR3 protein: CASSLRRQETQYF
CDR3 DNA: TGTGCCAGCAGCTTGAGACGCCAAGAGACCCAGTACTTC

J gene: TRBJ2-2
V gene: TRBV2
D gene: .
CDR3 length: 15
clone size: .
CDR3 protein: CASTTDGYNTGELFF
CDR3 DNA: TGTGCCAGCACCACTGATGGTTATAACACCGGGGAGCTGTTTTTT